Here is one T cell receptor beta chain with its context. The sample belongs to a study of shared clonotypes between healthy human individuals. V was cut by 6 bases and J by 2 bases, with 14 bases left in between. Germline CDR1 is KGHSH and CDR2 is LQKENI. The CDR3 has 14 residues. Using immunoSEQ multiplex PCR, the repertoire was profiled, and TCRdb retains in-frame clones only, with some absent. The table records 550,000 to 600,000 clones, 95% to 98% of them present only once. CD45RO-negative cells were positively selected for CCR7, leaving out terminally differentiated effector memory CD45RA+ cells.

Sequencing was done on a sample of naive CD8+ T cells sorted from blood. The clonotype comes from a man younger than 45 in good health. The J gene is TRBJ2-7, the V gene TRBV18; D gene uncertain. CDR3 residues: CASSRPLVPYEQYF. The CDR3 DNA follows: TGTGCCAGCTCTCGTCCTCTGGTACCCTACGAGCAGTACTTC.